The rows below give T cell receptor beta chains drawn from one sample of a study of cytomegalovirus exposure and HLA in healthy donors. Using immunoSEQ multiplex PCR, the repertoire was profiled, and TCRdb retains in-frame clones only, with some absent. The sample records approximately 140,000 clones, 82% being singletons. The specimen was PBMCs. These receptors were collected from a man between 18 and 35 years old in good health and CMV-seropositive. The CDR3 runs from the conserved cysteine through the conserved F or W. D genes are given only for firm matches. Rows may omit the clone size; those that give it use once, few, many or a size class.

CDR3 length	clone size	J gene	V gene	D gene	CDR3 DNA	CDR3 protein
16	NA	TRBJ2-1	TRBV9	NA	TGTGCCAGCAGCGTATGGGCGGCCTCTGAAGGGGATGAGCAGTTCTTC	CASSVWAASEGDEQFF
16	NA	TRBJ2-1	TRBV9	TRBD2	TGTGCCAGCAGCGTACAGGGACTAGCGGGTCGCGATGAGCAGTTCTTC	CASSVQGLAGRDEQFF
14	NA	TRBJ2-7	TRBV4-2	TRBD1	TGTGCCAGCAGCCAGCGCAGGGGGTGGTACGAGCAGTACTTC	CASSQRRGWYEQYF
15	NA	TRBJ1-3	TRBV6-5	NA	TGTGCCAGCAGCCCCGACAGATCCTCTGGAAACACCATATATTTT	CASSPDRSSGNTIYF
15	NA	TRBJ2-1	TRBV19	NA	TGTGCCAGTAGTATATCGGCAGGATATTACAATGAGCAGTTCTTC	CASSISAGYYNEQFF
12	NA	TRBJ2-7	TRBV6-1	NA	TGTGCCAGCACCCTGACAGAGTCCGAGCAGTACTTC	CASTLTESEQYF
15	NA	TRBJ2-1	TRBV2	NA	TGTGCCAGCAGTAGGGCTCAGGGCTTGGATTTTGAGCAGTTCTTC	CASSRAQGLDFEQFF
14	few	TRBJ2-5	TRBV2	TRBD1	TGTGCCAGCAGCCGTCAGGGGGCCCAAGAGACCCAGTACTTC	CASSRQGAQETQYF
16	NA	TRBJ2-2	TRBV6-5	NA	TGTGCCAGCAGTTACTCTTGGCAGGGGAGCACCGGGGAGCTGTTTTTT	CASSYSWQGSTGELFF
15	NA	TRBJ1-5	TRBV30	NA	TGTGCCTGGAGTCCGACAGTAAATAGCAATCAGCCCCAGCATTTT	CAWSPTVNSNQPQHF
15	NA	TRBJ2-5	TRBV13	TRBD2	TGTGCCAGCAGCTACCCCGGGGAGGGAGCAGAGACCCAGTACTTC	CASSYPGEGAETQYF
14	NA	TRBJ2-5	TRBV6-5	NA	TGTGCCAGCAGCCGCATGACCCCCGGGGAGACCCAGTACTTC	CASSRMTPGETQYF
13	NA	TRBJ2-7	TRBV5-6	TRBD1	TGTGCCAGCGGCCCCAGGGGGTCCTACGAGCAGTACTTC	CASGPRGSYEQYF
15	NA	TRBJ2-3	TRBV5-1	TRBD2	TGCGCCAGCAGCTCGTGGGGGGGGAGCACAGATACGCAGTATTTT	CASSSWGGSTDTQYF
13	NA	TRBJ2-7	TRBV5-1	NA	TGCGCCAGCAGCTTGGTAGACAGTAGGGAGCAGTACTTC	CASSLVDSREQYF
14	NA	TRBJ2-1	TRBV4-2	NA	TGTGCCAGCAGCCAAGTATCGCAGGACAATGAGCAGTTCTTC	CASSQVSQDNEQFF
12	NA	TRBJ1-2	TRBV15	NA	TGTGCCACCAGCAGAGTCCCGGATGGCTACACCTTC	CATSRVPDGYTF
15	NA	TRBJ2-5	TRBV2	TRBD2	TGTGCCAGCAGTGAAAGGTCCCCGGGGAGCGGGGCCCAGTACTTC	CASSERSPGSGAQYF
14	few	TRBJ1-1	TRBV5-4	TRBD1	TGTGCCAGCAGCCCGACAGGGGGGAACACTGAAGCTTTCTTT	CASSPTGGNTEAFF
14	NA	TRBJ1-1	TRBV5-5	TRBD1	TGTGCCAGCAGCTGGGGACAGGGAAGGACTGAAGCTTTCTTT	CASSWGQGRTEAFF
14	NA	TRBJ1-6	TRBV30	TRBD1	TGTGCCTGGAGTGTAGGACAGGGGTATTCACCCCTCCACTTT	CAWSVGQGYSPLHF
14	NA	TRBJ2-1	TRBV10-3	NA	TGTGCCATCAGTGAGTCCCCCCCCACGGATGAGCAGTTCTTC	CAISESPPTDEQFF